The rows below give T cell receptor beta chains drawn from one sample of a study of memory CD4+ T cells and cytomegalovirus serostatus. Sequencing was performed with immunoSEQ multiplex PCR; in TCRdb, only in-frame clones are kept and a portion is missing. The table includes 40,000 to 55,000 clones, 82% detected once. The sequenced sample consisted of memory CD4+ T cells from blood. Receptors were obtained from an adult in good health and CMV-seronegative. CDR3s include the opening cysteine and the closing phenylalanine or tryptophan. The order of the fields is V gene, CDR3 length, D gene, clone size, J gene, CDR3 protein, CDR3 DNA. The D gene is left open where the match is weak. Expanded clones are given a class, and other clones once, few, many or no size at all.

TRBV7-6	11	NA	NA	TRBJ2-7	CASSPSYEQYF	TGTGCCAGCAGCCCGTCCTACGAGCAGTACTTC
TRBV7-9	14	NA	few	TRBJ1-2	CASSPRTASAGYTF	TGTGCCAGCAGCCCACGGACGGCGTCGGCCGGCTACACCTTC
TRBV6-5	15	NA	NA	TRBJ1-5	CASSYSAVSNQPQHF	TGTGCCAGCAGTTACTCAGCCGTTAGCAATCAGCCCCAGCATTTT
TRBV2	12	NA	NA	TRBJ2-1	CASSPDPWVAVF	TGTGCCAGCAGCCCTGACCCCTGGGTCGCGGTCTTC
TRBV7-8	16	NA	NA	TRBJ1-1	CASSLGGAGVNTEAFF	TGTGCCAGCAGCTTGGGGGGAGCTGGGGTCAACACTGAAGCTTTCTTT
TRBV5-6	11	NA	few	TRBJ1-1	CASSLAVFTTF	TGTGCCAGCAGCTTGGCGGTCTTCACAACCTTT
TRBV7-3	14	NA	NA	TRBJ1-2	CASSFSGGNYGYTF	TGTGCCAGCAGCTTCTCAGGCGGGAACTATGGCTACACCTTC
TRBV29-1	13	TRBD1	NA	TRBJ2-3	CSVGAPGTATQYF	TGCAGCGTTGGGGCCCCCGGGACAGCTACGCAGTATTTT
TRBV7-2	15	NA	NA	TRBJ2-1	CASSLALTRHNEQFF	TGTGCCAGCAGCTTAGCGTTAACTAGACACAATGAGCAGTTCTTC
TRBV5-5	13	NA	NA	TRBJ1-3	CASTPISGNTIYF	TGTGCCAGCACCCCTATCTCTGGAAACACCATATATTTT
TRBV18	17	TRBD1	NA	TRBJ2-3	CASSPTPPGQGTDTQYF	TGTGCCAGCTCACCTACCCCGCCGGGACAGGGGACAGATACGCAGTATTTT
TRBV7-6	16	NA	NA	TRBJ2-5	CASSSPGQPREETQYF	TGTGCCAGCAGCTCCCCAGGACAGCCAAGGGAAGAGACCCAGTACTTC
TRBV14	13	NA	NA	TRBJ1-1	CASSRQAAEVVFF	TGTGCCAGCAGCCGTCAGGCGGCGGAGGTAGTATTCTTT
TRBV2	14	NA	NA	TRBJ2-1	CASGGQRKDNEQFF	TGTGCCAGCGGAGGGCAGCGTAAAGACAATGAGCAGTTCTTC
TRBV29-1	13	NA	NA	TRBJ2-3	CSAYILGTDTQYF	TGCAGCGCCTATATACTGGGGACGGATACGCAGTATTTT
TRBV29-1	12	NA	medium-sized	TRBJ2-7	CSVGGGPYEQYF	TGCAGCGTTGGGGGGGGCCCCTACGAGCAGTACTTC
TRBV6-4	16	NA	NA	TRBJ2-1	CASSRDLLSSYNEQFF	TGTGCCAGCAGTCGGGACCTCTTAAGCTCCTACAATGAGCAGTTCTTC
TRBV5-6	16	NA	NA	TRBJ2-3	CASSLSVGRQLYTQYF	TGTGCCAGCAGCCTTTCGGTGGGGCGACAACTGTATACGCAGTATTTT
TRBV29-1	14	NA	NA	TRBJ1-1	CSVEVWGRNTEAFF	TGCAGCGTTGAGGTATGGGGTCGGAACACTGAAGCTTTCTTT
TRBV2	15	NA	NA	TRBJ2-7	CASSEWTRASYEQYF	TGTGCCAGCAGTGAATGGACCAGGGCCTCCTACGAGCAGTACTTC
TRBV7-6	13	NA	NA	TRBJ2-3	CASKEGGTDTQYF	TGTGCCAGCAAAGAGGGGGGCACAGATACGCAGTATTTT
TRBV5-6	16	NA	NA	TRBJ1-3	CASSQWAGFPRNTIYF	TGTGCCAGCAGCCAGTGGGCAGGTTTTCCCAGAAACACCATATATTTT
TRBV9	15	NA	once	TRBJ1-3	CASSPGGSSGNTIYF	TGTGCCAGCAGCCCCGGGGGGAGCTCTGGAAACACCATATATTTT
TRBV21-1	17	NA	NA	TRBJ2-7	CASSPTVRPRDFYEQYF	TGTGCCAGCAGCCCCACGGTGCGGCCTCGGGACTTCTACGAGCAGTACTTC
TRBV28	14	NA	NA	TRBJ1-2	CASSYGTENYGYTF	TGTGCCAGCAGTTATGGGACGGAGAACTATGGCTACACCTTC
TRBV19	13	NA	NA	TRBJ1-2	CASSIPGRDGYTF	TGTGCCAGTAGTATTCCGGGAAGGGATGGCTACACCTTC
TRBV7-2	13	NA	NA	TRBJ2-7	CASSLDDRSTQYF	TGTGCCAGCAGCTTAGACGACAGGTCAACGCAGTACTTC
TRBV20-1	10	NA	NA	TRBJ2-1	CSARYNEQFF	TGCAGTGCCAGGTACAATGAGCAGTTCTTC
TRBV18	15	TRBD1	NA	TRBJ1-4	CASSPGTGINEKLFF	TGTGCCAGCTCACCCGGGACAGGGATTAATGAAAAACTGTTTTTT
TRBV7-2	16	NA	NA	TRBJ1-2	CASSLGITGTPNGYTF	TGTGCCAGCAGCTTAGGGATTACCGGGACTCCGAATGGCTACACCTTC
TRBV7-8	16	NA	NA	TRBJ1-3	CASSLVQSSSGNTIYF	TGTGCCAGCAGCTTAGTACAGAGCAGCTCTGGAAACACCATATATTTT
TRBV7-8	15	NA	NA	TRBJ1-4	CASSLGAGQNEKLFF	TGTGCCAGCAGCTTAGGAGCAGGCCAGAATGAAAAACTGTTTTTT
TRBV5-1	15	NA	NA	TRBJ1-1	CASSFAGNSNTEAFF	TGCGCCAGCAGCTTCGCAGGGAACAGTAACACTGAAGCTTTCTTT
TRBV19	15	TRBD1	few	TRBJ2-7	CASSIRTGGGYEQYF	TGTGCCAGTAGTATTAGGACAGGGGGAGGCTACGAGCAGTACTTC
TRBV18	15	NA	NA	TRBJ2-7	CASSPPAGAAYEQYF	TGTGCCAGCTCACCACCGGCAGGGGCGGCCTACGAGCAGTACTTC
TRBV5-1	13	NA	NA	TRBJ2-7	CASSLVGDYEQYF	TGCGCCAGCAGCTTGGTCGGGGACTACGAGCAGTACTTC
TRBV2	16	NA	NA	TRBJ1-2	CASSGRLRDATYGYTF	TGTGCCAGCAGTGGGAGGTTACGCGACGCCACTTATGGCTACACCTTC
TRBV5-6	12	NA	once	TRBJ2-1	CASSSTYNEQFF	TGTGCCAGCAGCTCTACCTACAATGAGCAGTTCTTC
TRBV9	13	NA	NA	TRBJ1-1	CASSVVLDGLAFF	TGTGCCAGCAGCGTAGTCTTGGACGGGCTGGCTTTCTTT
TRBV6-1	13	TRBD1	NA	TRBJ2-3	CASSGARGDTQYF	TGTGCCAGCAGTGGGGCCAGGGGGGATACGCAGTATTTT
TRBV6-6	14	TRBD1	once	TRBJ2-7	CASREATGAFEQYF	TGTGCCAGCAGAGAGGCGACAGGGGCCTTCGAGCAGTACTTC
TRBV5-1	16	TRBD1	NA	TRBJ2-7	CASSLGQGGKGSEQYF	TGCGCCAGCAGCTTGGGACAGGGGGGAAAGGGGTCCGAGCAGTACTTC
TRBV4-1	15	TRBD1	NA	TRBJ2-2	CASSPGTVNTGELFF	TGCGCCAGCAGCCCCGGGACAGTGAACACCGGGGAGCTGTTTTTT
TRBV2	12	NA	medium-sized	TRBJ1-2	CASREGYYGYTF	TGTGCCAGCAGGGAGGGGTACTATGGCTACACCTTC
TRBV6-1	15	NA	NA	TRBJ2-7	CASSDPQISSYEQYF	TGTGCCAGCAGTGATCCCCAAATCAGCTCCTACGAGCAGTACTTC
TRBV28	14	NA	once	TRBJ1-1	CASSPRGVNTEAFF	TGTGCCAGCAGCCCAAGGGGGGTGAACACTGAAGCTTTCTTT
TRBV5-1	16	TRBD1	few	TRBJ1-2	CASSLVPGGKAYGYTF	TGCGCCAGCAGCTTGGTTCCAGGGGGCAAGGCCTATGGCTACACCTTC
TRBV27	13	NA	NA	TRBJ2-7	CASSLNRIHEQYF	TGTGCCAGCAGTTTAAACAGAATCCACGAGCAGTACTTC
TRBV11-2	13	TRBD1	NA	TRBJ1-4	CASSLGDSEKLFF	TGTGCCAGCAGCTTAGGGGACAGTGAAAAACTGTTTTTT
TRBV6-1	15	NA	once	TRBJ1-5	CASTAVDGSNQPQHF	TGTGCCAGCACCGCCGTGGATGGTAGCAATCAGCCCCAGCATTTT
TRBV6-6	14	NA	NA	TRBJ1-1	CASSYGRLNTEAFF	TGTGCCAGCAGTTACGGACGGCTGAACACTGAAGCTTTCTTT
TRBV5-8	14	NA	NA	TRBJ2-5	CASSRDGARETQYF	TGTGCCAGCAGCAGGGACGGGGCGAGGGAGACCCAGTACTTC
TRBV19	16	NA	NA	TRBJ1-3	CASSSSRSSSGNTIYF	TGTGCCAGTAGTAGTTCTCGCAGCAGCTCTGGAAACACCATATATTTT
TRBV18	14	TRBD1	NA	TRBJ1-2	CASSPAGGSFGYTF	TGTGCCAGCTCACCCGCAGGGGGCTCTTTTGGCTACACCTTC
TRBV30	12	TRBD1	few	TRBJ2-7	CARPGQDHEQYF	TGTGCCCGCCCGGGACAGGACCACGAGCAGTACTTC
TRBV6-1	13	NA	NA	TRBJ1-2	CASREGRNYGYTF	TGTGCCAGCAGGGAGGGGAGGAACTATGGCTACACCTTC
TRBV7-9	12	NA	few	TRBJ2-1	CASGQFDNEQFF	TGTGCCAGCGGGCAGTTCGACAATGAGCAGTTCTTC